This record covers a single T cell receptor beta chain. The data originate from a study of CD8 T cells in Susac syndrome. With random hexamers, about 0.45 to 1 ug RNA was reverse transcribed. MiXCR, applied by TCRdb to the immunoSEQ multiplex PCR reads, yields one record per CDR3 protein. The sample lists about 140,000 distinct CDR3 sequences, just under 95% seen once, with approximately 0.17% in the top ten. CDR3 length: 12 residues. Trimming at V came to 3 bases and at J to 8 bases, leaving 2 bases not matched to a gene. Germline CDR1 SGDLS, CDR2 YYNGEE. Sequenced material: CD8+ T cells from PBMCs. The TCR originated in a human donor with Susac syndrome. V is TRBV9 and J is TRBJ1-1, with TRBD1 matching 9 bases. In nucleotides, the CDR3 is TGTGCCAGCAGCGATGGACAGGGGGAAGCTTTCTTT. Translating gives CASSDGQGEAFF.